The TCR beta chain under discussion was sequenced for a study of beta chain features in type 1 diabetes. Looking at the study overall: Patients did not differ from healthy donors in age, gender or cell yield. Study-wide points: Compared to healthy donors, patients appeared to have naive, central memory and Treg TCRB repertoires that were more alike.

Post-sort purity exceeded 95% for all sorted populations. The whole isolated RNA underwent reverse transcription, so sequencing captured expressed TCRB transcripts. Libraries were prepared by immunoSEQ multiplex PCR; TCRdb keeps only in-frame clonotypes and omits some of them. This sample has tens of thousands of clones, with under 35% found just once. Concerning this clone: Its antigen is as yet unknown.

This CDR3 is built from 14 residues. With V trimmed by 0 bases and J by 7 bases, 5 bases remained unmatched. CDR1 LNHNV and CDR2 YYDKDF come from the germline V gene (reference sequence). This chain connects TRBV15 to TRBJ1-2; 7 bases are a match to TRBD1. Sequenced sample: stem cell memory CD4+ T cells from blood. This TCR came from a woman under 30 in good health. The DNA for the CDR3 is TGTGCCACCAGCAGAGATTCACAGGGGTTTGGCTACACCTTC. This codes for CATSRDSQGFGYTF. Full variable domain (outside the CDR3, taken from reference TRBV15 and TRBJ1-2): DAMVIQNPRYQVTQFGKPVTLSCSQTLNHNVMYWYQQKSSQAPKLLFHYYDKDFNNEADTPDNFQSRRPNTSFCFLDIRSPGLGDTAMYLCATSRDSQGFGYTFGSGTRLTVV.